The 20 T cell receptor beta chains below come from one sample, sequenced in a study of blood T cells in healthy people across ages. A sample-barcoded 5' primer and a J-beta primer mix were used in a second PCR of roughly 6 to 11 cycles. Each CDR3 protein is one row after TCRdb ran MiXCR on the 5' RACE reads. The sample yields hundreds of thousands of distinct CDR3 sequences, around 36% seen once. Sequencing was done on a sample of blood. The receptor source for this set is a man younger than 35 in good health.

This clonotype has only a few counts. The V and J genes are TRBV4-2 and TRBJ1-1; 7 positions match TRBD1. Germline loops: CDR1 LGHNA, CDR2 YNFKEQ. The CDR3 contains 14 residues. Losses at the gene ends were 7 bases for V and 1 base for J; bases not matched to a gene: 6. The CDR3 coding sequence is TGTGCCAGCACCACAGGGGCGGGGAACACTGAAGCTTTCTTT. It yields the protein CASTTGAGNTEAFF.

The rearrangement links TRBV12-3 or TRBV12-4 to TRBJ1-1; unclear D gene. Deletions cut 5 bases from V and 5 bases from J, with 15 bases between. CDR3 size: 14 residues. The CDR3 region is CASSNRTSLTEAFF. Here the CDR3 DNA reads TGTGCCAGCAGTAACCGGACTTCTCTAACTGAAGCTTTCTTT.

This clonotype was seen ten or more times. The junction and the germline gene differ at one end; a read error may be behind it. The rearrangement links TRBV7-2 to TRBJ2-3; no reliable D call. Germline lookup yields CDR1 SGHTA and CDR2 FQGNSA. The CDR3 spans 11 residues. CDR3 nucleotides: TGTGCCAGCAGCTTACCAGATTCGCAGTATTTT. Its translation: CASSLPDSQYF.

This clonotype turned up a few times. The chain employs TRBV9 and TRBJ2-4; the D gene could be TRBD1 or TRBD2 (5 bases each). The tail of the sequence fits TRBJ2-7 better, so the J call may be wrong. Germline V gives CDR1 SGDLS, CDR2 YYNGEE. This CDR3 has 17 residues. The CDR3 is CASSAFTGAGLNTEQYF. CDR3 nucleotide sequence: TGTGCCAGCAGCGCGTTTACCGGGGCAGGGCTAAATACCGAGCAGTACTTC.

This clonotype was recorded at least ten times. The chain has TRBV6-5 and TRBJ2-3; D is uncertain. V dropped 2 bases and J dropped 4 bases, with 16 bases sitting between them. CDR1 MNHEY and CDR2 SVGAGI come from the germline V gene. This CDR3 is built from 16 residues. CDR3 loop: CASSYALPITADTQYF. In DNA, the CDR3 is TGTGCCAGCAGTTACGCCCTGCCTATCACAGCAGATACGCAGTATTTT.

The rearrangement uses TRBV10-2 and TRBJ2-5, with TRBD1 identical over 8 bases. CDR1 and CDR2 (germline): WSHSY, SAAADI. The V and J ends lost 4 bases and 4 bases, in that order; junction bases with no gene match: 8. This CDR3 is built from 15 residues. The CDR3: CASSVDRGRGETQYF. CDR3 DNA sequence: TGCGCCAGCAGTGTCGACAGGGGAAGGGGAGAGACCCAGTACTTC.

This clonotype appeared a few times. The rearrangement uses TRBV10-3 and TRBJ2-5; D perhaps matches TRBD1 (6 bases). CDR3 size: 13 residues. Germline lookup yields CDR1 ENHRY and CDR2 SYGVKD. V was cut by 8 bases and J by 5 bases, with 15 bases left in between. The CDR3 nucleotides are TGTGCCATCGAGGGGGAAGGGTTGGAGACCCAGTACTTC. Translation gives CAIEGEGLETQYF.

This clonotype has a handful of counts. This chain links TRBV6-6 with TRBJ2-1; TRBD2 matches at 9 bases. V dropped 3 bases and J dropped 6; count of bases not matched to a gene: 9. Germline values: CDR1 MNHNY, CDR2 SVGAGI (reference sequence). The CDR3 loop spans 16 amino acids. CDR3 in amino acids: CASSYPSGERVNEQFF. In DNA, the CDR3 is TGTGCCAGCAGTTATCCTAGCGGGGAAAGGGTCAATGAGCAGTTCTTC.

The rearrangement links TRBV7-3 to TRBJ1-1; no definite D call. The CDR3 runs to 14 residues. From germline, CDR1 is SGHTA and CDR2 FQGTGA. The germline V and J ends were trimmed by 1 base and 6 bases, with 12 bases remaining between them. The CDR3 loop is CASSLNSMASEAFF. The CDR3 coding sequence is TGTGCCAGCAGCTTAAACAGTATGGCTTCTGAAGCTTTCTTT.

This clonotype was seen only a few times. This chain uses TRBV20-1 with TRBJ2-3; no clear D gene. The CDR3 has 14 amino acids. Germline loops: CDR1 DFQATT, CDR2 SNEGSKA (reference sequence). V lost 4 bases and J 2 bases, leaving 13 bases between the germline ends. The CDR3 region is CSATVGDTTDTQYF. As DNA, the CDR3 is TGCAGTGCTACTGTTGGGGATACCACAGATACGCAGTATTTT.

This sequence joins TRBV6-2 or TRBV6-3 and TRBJ2-7, with 9 bases aligning to TRBD2. The V gene's germline CDR1 is MNHEY and CDR2 SVGEGT. The V segment lost 4 bases and the J segment 1 base; nucleotides outside the gene matches: 8. There are 16 residues in the CDR3. DNA for the CDR3: TGTGCCAGCAGTTTTCCGACTAGCGGCTTATCCTACGAGCAGTACTTC. Translation gives CASSFPTSGLSYEQYF.

The chain recombines TRBV9 with TRBJ1-2; D uncertain. V lost 0 bases and J lost 6, with 9 bases in between. There are 13 residues in the CDR3. Germline lookup yields CDR1 SGDLS and CDR2 YYNGEE. CDR3 residues: CASSVVKSDGYTF. CDR3 coding DNA: TGTGCCAGCAGCGTAGTAAAAAGCGATGGCTACACCTTC.

This clonotype showed up just a few times. CDR3 sequence: CATSRDPNDRIQETQYF. In DNA form, the CDR3 reads TGTGCCACCAGCAGAGATCCCAACGACAGGATCCAAGAGACCCAGTACTTC. The rearrangement joins TRBV15 to TRBJ2-5; D perhaps matches TRBD1 (6 bases). Germline V gene lookup returns CDR1 LNHNV and CDR2 YYDKDF (reference sequence). The CDR3 consists of 17 residues. V lost 0 bases to trimming and J lost 1 base, with 15 bases between them.

The rearrangement joins TRBV7-9 to TRBJ1-1; D call uncertain. V lost 11 bases to trimming and J lost 0 bases, with 13 bases between them. The germline V gene has CDR1 SEHNR and CDR2 FQNEAQ (reference sequence). This CDR3 comprises 13 residues. CDR3 DNA: TGTGCCGGTTCCAGGAGCATGAACACTGAAGCTTTCTTT. Its protein is CAGSRSMNTEAFF.

This clonotype is a singleton in its sample. This chain links TRBV7-2 with TRBJ1-6; TRBD1 matches 8 bases. Germline CDR1 SGHTA, CDR2 FQGNSA. After removal of 5 bases from V and 0 bases from J, the junction contained 9 bases not matched to a gene. This CDR3 contains 18 residues. CDR3 in amino acids: CASSRTGFPGSYNSPLHF. CDR3 bases: TGTGCCAGCAGCCGGACAGGGTTCCCGGGCTCCTATAATTCACCCCTCCACTTT.

A few counts support this clonotype. V usage is TRBV6-5 and J usage is TRBJ2-3, with 10 bases lining up with TRBD2. CDR3 length equals 19 residues. Trimming at V came to 0 bases and at J to 5 bases, leaving 14 bases not matched to a gene. Germline V gene data show CDR1 as MNHEY and CDR2 as SVGAGI. In DNA, the CDR3 is TGTGCCAGCAGTTACTCGTCTCTAGCGGGGGAGCCTCATGGAGATACGCAGTATTTT. The encoded protein is CASSYSSLAGEPHGDTQYF.

This chain connects TRBV6-5 to TRBJ2-7; TRBD1 or TRBD2 may be the D gene (6 bases each). CDR1 is MNHEY, CDR2 SVGAGI, per germline. The ends were cut back, 5 bases at V and 3 bases at J, with 17 bases in the middle. CDR3 length equals 15 residues. The CDR3 DNA follows: TGTGCCAGCAGTGCCTACCCGGGGGCCCGCTACGAGCAGTACTTC. It is translated as CASSAYPGARYEQYF.

This clonotype has a count of ten or more. The chain links TRBV29-1 to TRBJ2-3; D unclear. CDR1 is SQVTM, CDR2 ANQGSEA, per germline. V shed 4 bases and J shed 4 bases, with 3 bases lying between them. This CDR3 has 10 amino acids. CDR3 sequence: CSVGSDTQYF. The CDR3 DNA is TGCAGCGTTGGGTCAGATACGCAGTATTTT.

The chain uses TRBV12-5 and TRBJ1-4; 10 positions match TRBD1. Trimming removed 5 bases from V and 6 bases from J; junction bases left unmatched: 9. The CDR3 is made up of 16 amino acids. The V gene's germline CDR1 is LGHNT and CDR2 FRNRAP. The CDR3 sequence is CASGIPTGTGDEKLFF. The CDR3 nucleotides are TGTGCTAGTGGTATACCCACCGGGACAGGGGATGAAAAACTGTTTTTT.

V gene TRBV7-2 combines with J gene TRBJ2-2; the match to TRBD2 covers 7 bases. This CDR3 contains 15 residues. The J segment lost 3 bases and the V segment lost 5 bases, leaving 6 bases of the junction unmatched. CDR1 is SGHTA, CDR2 FQGNSA, per germline. This chain's CDR3 is CASSASSGHTGELFF. The CDR3 DNA reads as TGTGCCAGCAGCGCCTCTAGCGGACACACCGGGGAGCTGTTTTTT.